The 27 T cell receptor beta chains reported below all come from one sample, sequenced in a study of blood T cell repertoires in COVID-19. Clones were sequenced by immunoSEQ multiplex PCR, and TCRdb holds only the in-frame ones, with some missing. The table records under 300,000 clones, around 80% of them present only once. Sequenced material: peripheral blood. These receptor sequences come from a human donor in a cohort sampled during active COVID-19.

The chain is built from TRBV9 and TRBJ2-4; 7 nucleotides align to TRBD2. Germline V gene lookup returns CDR1 SGDLS and CDR2 YYNGEE. This CDR3 has 14 amino acids. Losses at the gene ends were 3 bases for V and 1 base for J; bases not matched to a gene: 1. CDR3 coding DNA: TGTGCCAGCAGCGGGGAGGGGGCCAAAAACATTCAGTACTTC. It encodes CASSGEGAKNIQYF.

The chain couples TRBV5-1 to TRBJ2-1, with D perhaps matching TRBD2 (6 bases). Trimming removed 4 bases at V and 9 bases at J, with 17 bases between. Germline CDR1 reads SGHRS; CDR2 reads YFSETQ. The CDR3 has 14 amino acids. DNA for the CDR3: TGCGCCAGCAGCCTCGGGGGTAGCTACGGTGAGCAGTTCTTC. This translates into CASSLGGSYGEQFF.

The rearrangement uses TRBV6-4 and TRBJ1-2, with 9 bases aligning to TRBD1. The CDR3 is made up of 12 amino acids. Trimming cost V 6 bases and J 8 bases; bases outside gene matches: 4. Germline lookup yields CDR1 MRHNA and CDR2 SNTAGT. CDR3 region: CASRRQGGGYTF. The CDR3, as DNA: TGTGCCAGCAGGCGACAGGGGGGAGGCTACACCTTC.

This clone has only one observation. The V and J genes are TRBV3-1 (or the pseudogene TRBV3-2) and TRBJ1-2; 9 bases match TRBD1. This CDR3 comprises 13 residues. With V trimmed by 4 bases and J by 6 bases, 3 bases remained unmatched. The germline V gene encodes CDR1 LGHDT and CDR2 YNNKEL (reference sequence). The DNA of the CDR3 is TGTGCCAGCAGCCTAACAGGGGGCGATGGCTACACCTTC. Translating it yields CASSLTGGDGYTF.

The gene calls are TRBV29-1 and TRBJ1-5; 8 nucleotides align to TRBD1. The CDR3 length is 14 residues. Trimming removed 6 bases from V and 0 bases from J; junction bases left unmatched: 4. Germline V CDR1 and CDR2: SQVTM, ANQGSEA. The CDR3 sequence is CSVRQGNSNQPQHF. In nucleotides, the CDR3 is TGCAGCGTCAGACAGGGGAATAGCAATCAGCCCCAGCATTTT. Using reference TRBV29-1 and TRBJ1-5 for the parts outside the CDR3, the full variable domain is SAVISQKPSRDICQRGTSLTIQCQVDSQVTMMFWYRQQPGQSLTLIATANQGSEATYESGFVIDKFPISRPNLTFSTLTVSNMSPEDSSIYLCSVRQGNSNQPQHFGDGTRLSIL.

The J gene is TRBJ2-1, the V gene TRBV9; D gene ambiguous. Trimming removed 4 bases at V and 9 bases at J, with 14 bases between. The CDR3 contains 13 residues. Germline loops: CDR1 SGDLS, CDR2 YYNGEE. CDR3 protein: CASSPNEVGEQFF. The CDR3 coding sequence is TGTGCCAGCAGCCCAAACGAGGTCGGTGAGCAGTTCTTC.

The V and J genes are TRBV7-3 and TRBJ2-5; 12 bases are a match to TRBD1. CDR1 SGHTA and CDR2 FQGTGA come from the germline V gene. This CDR3 contains 14 residues. V trimming: 5 bases; J trimming: 7 bases; junction bases outside the gene matches: 5. The chain's CDR3 is CASSTGQGAGTQYF. CDR3 nucleotides: TGTGCCAGCAGCACGGGACAGGGGGCAGGGACCCAGTACTTC. Looking up the rest from reference TRBV7-3 and TRBJ2-5 gives the full variable domain: GAGVSQTPSNKVTEKGKYVELRCDPISGHTALYWYRQSLGQGPEFLIYFQGTGAADDSGLPNDRFFAVRPEGSVSTLKIQRTERGDSAVYLCASSTGQGAGTQYFGPGTRLLVL.

The V and J genes are TRBV6-4 and TRBJ2-1, with D unresolved. There are 14 residues in the CDR3. V lost 3 bases and J lost 9, with 15 bases in between. The germline V gene encodes CDR1 MRHNA and CDR2 SNTAGT. CDR3: CASSEPGSAGEQFF. CDR3 sequence (DNA): TGTGCCAGCAGTGAACCCGGGTCAGCCGGTGAGCAGTTCTTC.

This chain joins TRBV3-1 (or the pseudogene TRBV3-2) and TRBJ1-4; 9 positions match TRBD1. This CDR3 is 16 amino acids long. Germline V gene sequence: CDR1 LGHDT, CDR2 YNNKEL (reference sequence). J was trimmed by 6 bases and V by 5 bases; bases with no gene match: 10. This CDR3 reads CASSSAVGTGHEKLFF. The CDR3 region has the DNA TGTGCCAGCAGCTCAGCAGTCGGGACAGGGCATGAAAAACTGTTTTTT.

The chain couples TRBV10-2 to TRBJ2-5; maybe TRBD1 (5 bases). V lost 6 bases and J lost 2, with 10 bases in between. This CDR3 has 13 residues. CDR1 is WSHSY and CDR2 is SAAADI in the germline V gene. CDR3 sequence (DNA): TGCGCCAGCAGCCAGACAGAACAAGAGACCCAGTACTTC. As protein: CASSQTEQETQYF.

This clone has a single count. This chain connects TRBV30 to TRBJ1-3; D not resolved. The germline V gene encodes CDR1 GTSNPN and CDR2 SVGIG (reference sequence). Trimming took off 4 bases at V and 0 bases at J, with 16 bases between the two ends. CDR3 length: 16 amino acids. The CDR3 region is CAWTRARDSSGNTIYF. In nucleotides, the CDR3 is TGTGCCTGGACCCGAGCGCGGGATAGCTCTGGAAACACCATATATTTT.

The rearrangement uses TRBV7-3 and TRBJ2-5; 10 nucleotides line up with TRBD2. This CDR3 has 16 amino acids. Trimming cost V 0 bases and J 1 base; bases outside gene matches: 2. Germline V gene data show CDR1 as SGHTA and CDR2 as FQGTGA. CDR3 DNA sequence: TGTGCCAGCAGCTTAACCCCTAGCGGGGGCCAAGAGACCCAGTACTTC. Protein: CASSLTPSGGQETQYF.

This clone was recorded a few times. This chain connects TRBV7-9 to TRBJ2-7, with 7 bases matching TRBD1. This CDR3 is 13 amino acids long. CDR1 SEHNR and CDR2 FQNEAQ come from the germline V gene (reference sequence). Losses at the gene ends were 3 bases for V and 3 bases for J; bases not matched to a gene: 2. The CDR3: CASSFRGSYEQYF. The CDR3 nucleotides read TGTGCCAGCAGCTTCAGGGGGAGCTACGAGCAGTACTTC.

V and J are TRBV27 and TRBJ2-1, with D possibly TRBD2 on 6 matching bases. Trimming took 5 bases from V and 4 from J, leaving 15 bases between them. Per germline, CDR1 MNHEY and CDR2 SMNVEV (reference sequence). The CDR3 loop spans 15 amino acids. In DNA form, the CDR3 reads TGTGCCAGCAGTCCCGGGATGGAGGGGTACAATGAGCAGTTCTTC. It yields the protein CASSPGMEGYNEQFF.

The rearrangement joins TRBV27 to TRBJ2-7; TRBD2 matches at 9 bases. V shed 5 bases, J shed 3 bases, and the junction held 8 bases outside the gene matches. Germline V CDR1 and CDR2: MNHEY, SMNVEV (reference sequence). The CDR3 has 15 amino acids. The DNA of the CDR3 is TGTGCCAGCAGTAACTATGGGCGGGAGGGCTACGAGCAGTACTTC. Amino acid sequence: CASSNYGREGYEQYF.

This clone was seen only once. The chain uses TRBV5-4 and TRBJ2-3; a possible D gene is TRBD2 (5 bases). CDR3 length equals 15 residues. Germline CDR1 reads SGHNT; CDR2 reads YYREEE (reference sequence). V was trimmed by 3 bases and J by 0 bases, leaving 11 bases between them. CDR3 bases: TGTGCCAGCAGCTCTGTTGCGGGTAGCACAGATACGCAGTATTTT. Encoded protein: CASSSVAGSTDTQYF.

V and J are TRBV5-1 and TRBJ1-1, with D possibly TRBD1 on 5 matching bases. This CDR3 region has 14 residues. CDR1 is SGHRS and CDR2 is YFSETQ in the germline V gene. V was clipped by 0 bases and J by 10 bases, with 16 bases between them. The CDR3 DNA reads as TGCGCCAGCAGCTTGGCGGGCCAGGGCCCAGGAGCTTTCTTT. It specifies CASSLAGQGPGAFF.

The gene calls are TRBV7-2 and TRBJ1-3; 7 bases map to TRBD1. The V gene's germline CDR1 is SGHTA and CDR2 FQGNSA. The CDR3 spans 18 residues. V lost 10 bases, J lost 0 bases, and 18 bases stayed unmatched. The CDR3 sequence: CAIPLRNRGVSSGNTIYF. The CDR3 bases are TGTGCCATTCCGCTTCGGAACAGGGGCGTCAGCTCTGGAAACACCATATATTTT.

J is TRBJ2-7 and V is TRBV19; D is perhaps TRBD1 (6 bases). Germline V gene data show CDR1 as LNHDA and CDR2 as SQIVND (reference sequence). This CDR3 contains 16 residues. The germline V and J ends were trimmed by 1 base and 7 bases, with 20 bases remaining between them. The CDR3 loop is CASSIGSGQRIVEQYF. The DNA of the CDR3 is TGTGCCAGTAGTATAGGTTCCGGACAGAGGATTGTGGAGCAGTACTTC.

This chain joins TRBV24-1 and TRBJ2-3, with TRBD1 matching 8 bases. The CDR3 sequence is 16 residues long. The V gene end was trimmed by 6 bases and the J gene end by 3 bases; junction bases not matched to a gene: 10. Germline-derived CDR1 and CDR2 are KGHDR and SFDVKD. The CDR3 DNA reads TGTGCCACCAGTTCGTCACAGGGGGTTGAGACAGATACGCAGTATTTT. Protein product: CATSSSQGVETDTQYF.

The J gene is TRBJ2-7, the V gene TRBV6-5; TRBD1 agrees at 9 bases. V shed 7 bases, J shed 0 bases, and the junction held 4 bases outside the gene matches. CDR1 and CDR2 from the germline V gene are MNHEY and SVGAGI. The CDR3 extends over 14 amino acids. CDR3 nucleotide sequence: TGTGCCAGCACCAAGGGACAGGGCTCCTACGAGCAGTACTTC. Translation gives CASTKGQGSYEQYF.

The CDR3 sequence: CASSPGNPTGQGVWSHYGYTF. CDR3 in DNA: TGTGCCAGCTCACCCGGTAACCCCACGGGACAGGGGGTTTGGTCCCACTATGGCTACACCTTC. The chain couples TRBV18 to TRBJ1-2; TRBD1 matches at 11 bases. The V gene end was trimmed by 3 bases and the J gene end by 3 bases; junction bases not matched to a gene: 21. Germline V gene data show CDR1 as KGHSH and CDR2 as LQKENI. This CDR3 contains 21 residues.

The chain links TRBV3-1 (or the pseudogene TRBV3-2) to TRBJ1-4; D is possibly TRBD1 (5 bases). V lost 4 bases, J lost 3 bases, and 9 bases lay in between. This CDR3 is 14 amino acids long. Germline CDR1 LGHDT, CDR2 YNNKEL (reference sequence). DNA of the CDR3: TGTGCCAGCAGCCCCCAGGGATCTAATGAAAAACTGTTTTTT. Protein sequence: CASSPQGSNEKLFF.

The genes are TRBV5-1 and TRBJ2-1, with 8 bases fitting TRBD1. Germline V gene data show CDR1 as SGHRS and CDR2 as YFSETQ. J lost 6 bases, V lost 0 bases, and 5 bases had no gene match. The CDR3 has 15 residues. CDR3 coding DNA: TGCGCCAGCAGCTTGGGTCAGGGGGCGTCCAATGAGCAGTTCTTC. Translated: CASSLGQGASNEQFF.

The sample holds a few counts of this clone. The chain couples TRBV10-3 to TRBJ2-3, with a weak D call TRBD1 (6 bases). Trimming pared 3 bases from V and 2 bases from J, leaving 9 bases between. The CDR3 sequence is 14 residues long. Germline V gene sequence: CDR1 ENHRY, CDR2 SYGVKD. The CDR3 sequence is CAISEDRSTDTQYF. Here the CDR3 DNA reads TGTGCCATCAGTGAAGACAGGTCCACAGATACGCAGTATTTT.

The V gene is TRBV19, the J gene TRBJ2-3; D not resolved. The CDR3 is 15 amino acids. V was trimmed by 2 bases and J by 4 bases, leaving 13 bases between them. CDR1 and CDR2 from the germline V gene are LNHDA and SQIVND (reference sequence). The CDR3 DNA sequence: TGTGCCAGTAGTATACAGTCAGGTATTGCAGATACGCAGTATTTT. Protein product: CASSIQSGIADTQYF.

V gene TRBV6-6 combines with J gene TRBJ1-1; 10 bases are a match to TRBD1. The CDR3 runs 16 residues. Trimming cost V 2 bases and J 7 bases; bases outside gene matches: 10. Looked up from germline, CDR1 is MNHNY and CDR2 is SVGAGI (reference sequence). The CDR3 sequence: CASSYGTGAKGGEAFF. DNA for the CDR3: TGTGCCAGCAGTTACGGGACAGGGGCCAAGGGGGGTGAAGCTTTCTTT.